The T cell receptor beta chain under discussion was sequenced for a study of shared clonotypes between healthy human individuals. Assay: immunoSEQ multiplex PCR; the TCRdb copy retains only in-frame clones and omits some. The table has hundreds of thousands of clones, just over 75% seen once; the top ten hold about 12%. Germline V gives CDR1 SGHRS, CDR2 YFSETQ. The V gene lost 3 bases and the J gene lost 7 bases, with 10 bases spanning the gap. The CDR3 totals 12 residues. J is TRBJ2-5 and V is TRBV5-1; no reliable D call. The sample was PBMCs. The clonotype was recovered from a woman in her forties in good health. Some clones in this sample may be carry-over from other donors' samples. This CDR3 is CASSSTMGTQYF. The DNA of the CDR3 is TGCGCCAGCAGCTCAACCATGGGGACCCAGTACTTC.